This TCR beta chain was recorded in a study of shared clonotypes between healthy human individuals. Study information: Researchers drew samples from two women and three men aged 18 to 49.

V dropped 3 bases and J dropped 2 bases, with 17 bases sitting between them. In germline, CDR1 is MNHEY, CDR2 SMNVEV (reference sequence). CDR3 length: 16 amino acids. CD45RO negativity and positive selection for CCR7 defined naive CD8 cells, a population that excluded terminally differentiated effector memory CD45RA+ cells. Some clones are missing from TCRdb's copy, which holds only in-frame ones; the method was immunoSEQ multiplex PCR. The data show roughly 2,000,000 clones, approximately 94% seen once. The source of this sequence is a man between 18 and 35 years old in good health. The chain uses TRBV27 and TRBJ2-7; D remains ambiguous. The sample taken for sequencing was naive CD8+ T cells sorted from blood. The CDR3 bases are TGTGCCAGCAGTTTCTTCCCAGTCCCAGCAACCTACGAGCAGTACTTC. It is translated as CASSFFPVPATYEQYF.